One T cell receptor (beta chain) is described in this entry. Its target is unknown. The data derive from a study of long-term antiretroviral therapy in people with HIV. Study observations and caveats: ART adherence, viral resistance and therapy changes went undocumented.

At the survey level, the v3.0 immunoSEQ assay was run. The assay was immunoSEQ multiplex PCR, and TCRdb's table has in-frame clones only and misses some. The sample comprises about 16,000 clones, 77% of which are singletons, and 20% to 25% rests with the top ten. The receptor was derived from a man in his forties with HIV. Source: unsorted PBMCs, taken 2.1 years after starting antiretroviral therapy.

CDR3 residues: CAWSSSGFSNTGELFF. In DNA form, the CDR3 reads TGTGCCTGGAGTTCCTCCGGGTTTTCGAACACCGGGGAGCTGTTTTTT. The chain carries TRBV30 and TRBJ2-2; D uncertain. The CDR3 is 16 amino acids. The V gene's germline CDR1 is GTSNPN and CDR2 SVGIG (reference sequence). The V end lost 2 bases, the J end lost 0 bases, and 13 bases lay between the germline ends. Based on the CDR3 plus reference TRBV30 and TRBJ2-2, the full variable domain is SQTIHQWPATLVQPVGSPLSLECTVEGTSNPNLYWYRQAAGRGLQLLFYSVGIGQISSEVPQNLSASRPQDRQFILSSKKLLLSDSGFYLCAWSSSGFSNTGELFFGEGSRLTVL.